These T cell receptor beta chains were read from a single sample in a study of shared clonotypes between healthy human individuals. Method: immunoSEQ multiplex PCR; TCRdb's copy keeps in-frame clones and lacks some. The table lists roughly 1,600,000 clones, approximately 98.5% of them singletons. Sequenced: naive CD4+ T cells sorted from blood. The receptors derive from a man in his thirties or forties in good health. The CDR3 runs from the conserved cysteine through the conserved F or W. A D gene is named only where the DNA matches it firmly. Where a row states a size, it is once, few, many or the class of an expanded clone; other rows omit it.

D gene	V gene	clone size	J gene	CDR3 DNA	CDR3 protein
.	TRBV28	.	TRBJ2-3	TGTGCCAGCAGACTGGGGGCGGGAATTGTGGCAGATACGCAGTATTTT	CASRLGAGIVADTQYF
.	TRBV5-1	.	TRBJ2-6	TGCGCCAGCAGCTTACCACAGGGCGCTGGGGCCAACGTCCTGACTTTC	CASSLPQGAGANVLTF
TRBD1	TRBV6-5	.	TRBJ2-7	TGTGCCAGCAGTACCGGGACAGGGGGTTCCGAGCAGTACTTC	CASSTGTGGSEQYF
TRBD2	TRBV28	.	TRBJ2-7	TGTGCCAGCAGTTCCCCTGGACTAGCTGCCTACGAGCAGTACTTC	CASSSPGLAAYEQYF
.	TRBV27	.	TRBJ2-7	TGTGCCAGCAGTACTCACACCAGCCTGGAGCAGTACTTC	CASSTHTSLEQYF
.	TRBV10-3	.	TRBJ2-7	TGTGCCATCAGTGACGGCGACGTCGACGAGCAGTACTTC	CAISDGDVDEQYF
.	TRBV10-1	.	TRBJ2-1	TGCGCCAGCAGCGGCCTATACGACAATGAGCAGTTCTTC	CASSGLYDNEQFF
.	TRBV6-5	.	TRBJ1-3	TGTGCCAGCAGTTCCCTGCCCGTACCTGGAAACACCATATATTTT	CASSSLPVPGNTIYF
.	TRBV28	.	TRBJ1-4	TGTGCCAGCAGTTTAGACACGGGGTATAATGAAAAACTGTTTTTT	CASSLDTGYNEKLFF
TRBD1	TRBV5-1	.	TRBJ2-5	TGCGCCAGCAGCCTGGGGACAGCCCTGGAAGAGACCCAGTACTTC	CASSLGTALEETQYF
TRBD1	TRBV5-5	.	TRBJ1-5	TGTGCCAGCAGCTTGAAGGGACAGGGGAATCAGCCCCAGCATTTT	CASSLKGQGNQPQHF
.	TRBV10-1	.	TRBJ2-3	TGCGCCAGCAGTCACCTACTGGGGAGTAGCTCAGATACGCAGTATTTT	CASSHLLGSSSDTQYF
.	TRBV6-1	.	TRBJ1-5	TGTGCCAGCAGTGACAATCAGGGAGCAAATCAGCCCCAGCATTTT	CASSDNQGANQPQHF
.	TRBV25-1	.	TRBJ1-2	TGTGCCAGCAGTGGGGATACAGGGCCCGTTAACTATGGCTACACCTTC	CASSGDTGPVNYGYTF
.	TRBV15	.	TRBJ2-7	TGTGCCACCAGCCCAGGGGCCTCCCGGAAGACCTACGAGCAGTACTTC	CATSPGASRKTYEQYF
TRBD2	TRBV29-1	.	TRBJ2-7	TGCAGCGTTGCTAGCGGACCCTACGAGCAGTACTTC	CSVASGPYEQYF
TRBD1	TRBV7-8	.	TRBJ2-7	TGTGCCAGCAGCTCACCAGAAGGACAGGCACTATACGAGCAGTACTTC	CASSSPEGQALYEQYF
.	TRBV4-3	.	TRBJ1-1	TGCGCCAGCAGCCAAAGTGTGGGCACTCATGGCTCTGAAGCTTTCTTT	CASSQSVGTHGSEAFF
TRBD2	TRBV11-2	.	TRBJ2-5	TGTGCCAGCAGCCTAAGGACTAGCGGGAGTCCAGAGACCCAGTACTTC	CASSLRTSGSPETQYF
TRBD1	TRBV15	.	TRBJ1-2	TGTGCCACCAGCAAAGGACAGGGGCCCGGGGGCTACACCTTC	CATSKGQGPGGYTF
TRBD2	TRBV5-1	.	TRBJ2-3	TGCGCCAGCAGCTTGGGGGCTAGCGGGAGTACAGATACGCAGTATTTT	CASSLGASGSTDTQYF
.	TRBV21-1	once	TRBJ2-7	TGTGCCAGCAGCAAATGCCCGCGGTTACAGGTGCCCTACGAGCAGTACTTC	CASSKCPRLQVPYEQYF
TRBD2	TRBV29-1	.	TRBJ2-7	TGCAGCGTTCGGCGAGCGGGAGCCGAAAGCACCTACGAGCAGTACTTC	CSVRRAGAESTYEQYF
TRBD2	TRBV7-7	.	TRBJ2-7	TGTGCCAGCAGCACCCGTGCGGGAGGTTCCTACGAGCAGTACTTC	CASSTRAGGSYEQYF
.	TRBV18	.	TRBJ1-4	TGTGCCAGCTCACCATTCGTAACAGGCCGGGAAACAGAGGCTCGGGTGGATGAAAAACTGTTTTTT	CASSPFVTGRETEARVDEKLFF
.	TRBV4-1	.	TRBJ1-4	TGCGCCAGCAGCCATATAACAGGGAGGTGGGGTGAAAAACTGTTTTTT	CASSHITGRWGEKLFF
.	TRBV5-8	.	TRBJ2-2	TGTGCCAGCAGCTTGGGTGCTGCGAACACCGGGGAGCTGTTTTTT	CASSLGAANTGELFF
.	TRBV5-1	.	TRBJ1-1	TGCGCCAGCAGCGTACAAGGAAAACTGAACACTGAAGCTTTCTTT	CASSVQGKLNTEAFF
.	TRBV5-1	.	TRBJ1-1	TGCGCCAGCAGCTTAGGGGGGGACACTGAAGCTTTCTTT	CASSLGGDTEAFF
TRBD2	TRBV7-9	.	TRBJ2-1	TGTGCCAGCAGCACGTGGACTAGCGGGAGAATGGGGAATGAGCAGTTCTTC	CASSTWTSGRMGNEQFF
.	TRBV19	.	TRBJ1-5	TGTGCCAGTAGTAGATCTCAGCCTAGCAATCAGCCCCAGCATTTT	CASSRSQPSNQPQHF
TRBD1	TRBV19	.	TRBJ2-3	TGTGCCAGTAACAGGGGGCTAGGCACAGATACGCAGTATTTT	CASNRGLGTDTQYF
TRBD1	TRBV27	.	TRBJ2-3	TGTGCCAGCAGTTTAAAGGGGACAGGGGGCAAGGAGGATACGCAGTATTTT	CASSLKGTGGKEDTQYF
TRBD1	TRBV10-1	once	TRBJ1-2	TGCGCCAGCAGTGGACAGGGCAGCTATGGCTACACCTTC	CASSGQGSYGYTF
.	TRBV13	.	TRBJ2-1	TGTGCCAGCAGCTTATTCGACAGGAGGATTATCGACTCCTACAATGAGCAGTTCTTC	CASSLFDRRIIDSYNEQFF
.	TRBV25-1	.	TRBJ2-2	TGTGCCAGCAGCAAACCCCAGAACACCGGGGAGCTGTTTTTT	CASSKPQNTGELFF
.	TRBV10-1	.	TRBJ2-7	TGCGCCAGCAGTGAAGGCCTCGCGAAGCAGTACTTC	CASSEGLAKQYF
.	TRBV2	.	TRBJ2-1	TGTGCCAGCAGTGTAGCCCAACCCTACAATGAGCAGTTCTTC	CASSVAQPYNEQFF
.	TRBV18	.	TRBJ1-5	TGTGCCAGCTCACCACAGGCCAATCAGCCCCAGCATTTT	CASSPQANQPQHF